This T cell receptor (beta chain) was captured in a study of blood T cell repertoires in COVID-19 (dated by TCRdb to 2018 to 2021). Study-wide context: Collaborator samples came from the United States, Italy and Spain and covered acute and convalescent phases of COVID-19. The prospective study material was composed of cDNA or gDNA derived from T cells, B-cell-depleted T cells, or PBMCs. Subjects who had been exposed to COVID-19, were actively infected with it, or had recovered from it provided the deeply sampled blood TCRbeta repertoires that made up the dataset. A freely available public database, intended as a resource for researchers studying the immune response to SARS-CoV-2, is where the repertoires were released. Samples came from the ongoing ImmuneRACE study (first 160 participants) plus 1,254 subjects from 6 global collaborators. Sample metadata almost always included a de-identified subject ID, COVID-19 status, age in years and sex. Where available, HLA class I and class II types were taken from metadata supplied by the sample provider and were not determined by assay-based typing. The study at large found these results: The amount of clinical and demographic metadata varied by source and participant and was provided uncurated.

In the case of this clone: Its antigen is unknown. Per-nucleotide qualities are absent, and no much larger clonotype sits a single base away.

Participants in the prospective study were aged roughly 18 to 89 years, lived in about two dozen United States geographic areas, and enrolled through a virtual design. In the prospective study, participants were assigned to cohorts based on the clinical history participants reported in a screening survey and a study questionnaire. Recovered participants in ImmuneRACE Cohort 3 were defined by two consecutive negative NP/OP PCR tests, clearance by a healthcare professional, or resolution of symptoms. Mobile phlebotomists in the prospective study collected whole blood, serum and a nasopharyngeal or oropharyngeal swab from every participant. Additional blood draws and questionnaires over a 2-month period could optionally be provided by prospective study participants. Before DNA extraction, prospective study blood samples were shipped either frozen or at room temperature. TCRbeta CDR3 regions were amplified from genomic DNA using the immunoSEQ Assay, a bias-controlled multiplex PCR. Concerning the study's data processing: The number of nucleated cells in each sample was estimated by amplification of reference gene primers within the assay. Sequence reads were collapsed and filtered to measure the absolute abundance of every unique TCRbeta CDR3 rearrangement. For each sample, productive Simpson clonality was calculated as the square root of Simpson's diversity index across productive rearrangements. In TCRdb, the immuneACCESS table is reduced to in-frame sequences with V and J assigned. These tables do not hold every clone; where another copy was compared, an unresolved V gene accounts for under half, and the others remain unexplained. That table supplies the V and J calls and clone size; D and trimming were determined from the DNA. The sample records approximately 290,000 clones, 75% to 90% of which are singletons. The ten biggest clones cover roughly 4% of the sample.

This receptor was obtained from a woman in her thirties who had recovered from COVID-19. The material sequenced was PBMCs or T cells enriched from blood (not recorded which).

The DNA is TGTGCCAGCACCGTGTGGAGTGCAACTAATGAAAAACTGTTTTTT. Protein translation: CASTVWSATNEKLFF. The chain employs TRBV28 and TRBJ1-4; the D gene is not confidently resolved. CDR1 and CDR2 are drawn from the germline V gene: MDHEN, SYDVKM. V drops 7 bases and J drops 0 bases, leaving 12 bases in between. From the cysteine up to the phenylalanine, the CDR3 has a length of 15 residues. Just the 45-base CDR3 DNA is kept, in frame starting at base 1.